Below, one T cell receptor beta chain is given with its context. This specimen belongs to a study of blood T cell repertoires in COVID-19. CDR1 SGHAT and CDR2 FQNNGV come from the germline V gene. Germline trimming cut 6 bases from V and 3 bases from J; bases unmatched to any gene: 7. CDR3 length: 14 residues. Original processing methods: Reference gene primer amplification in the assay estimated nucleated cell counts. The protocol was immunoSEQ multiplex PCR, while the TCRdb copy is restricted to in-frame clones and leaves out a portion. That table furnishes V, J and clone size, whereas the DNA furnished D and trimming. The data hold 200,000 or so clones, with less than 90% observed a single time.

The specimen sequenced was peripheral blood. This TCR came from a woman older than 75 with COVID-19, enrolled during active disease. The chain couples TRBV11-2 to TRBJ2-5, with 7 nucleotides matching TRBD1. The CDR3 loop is CASSPLDREETQYF. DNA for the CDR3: TGTGCCAGCAGTCCCCTCGACAGGGAAGAGACCCAGTACTTC. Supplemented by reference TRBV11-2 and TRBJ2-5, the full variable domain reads EAGVAQSPRYKIIEKRQSVAFWCNPISGHATLYWYQQILGQGPKLLIQFQNNGVVDDSQLPKDRFSAERLKGVDSTLKIQPAKLEDSAVYLCASSPLDREETQYFGPGTRLLVL.